The 21 T cell receptor beta chains below come from one sample, sequenced in a study of T-cell reconstitution after alpha-beta-depleted transplantation in children. A library of TCRbeta sequences, prepared with unique molecular identifiers, was generated. TCRdb passed the PCR reads through MiXCR, listing each CDR3 protein once. The table includes some 240,000 distinct CDR3 sequences, 9.7% detected once. Specimen: PBMCs from the stem cell graft donor, collected from the stem cell graft. These receptors all come from a human donor who donated a stem cell graft to a child with SCID.

This clonotype has ten or more counts. This chain uses TRBV24-1 with TRBJ2-3; 8 bases map to TRBD2. Germline-derived CDR1 and CDR2 are KGHDR and SFDVKD. The ends lost 9 bases at V and 0 bases at J; junction bases unmatched: 13. The CDR3 sequence is 17 residues long. This chain's CDR3 is CATQRGSRDYSTDTQYF. CDR3 nucleotides: TGTGCCACCCAGCGGGGGAGCCGCGACTATAGCACAGATACGCAGTATTTT.

This clonotype was picked up many times. The V and J genes are TRBV7-3 and TRBJ2-2; TRBD2 aligns across 9 bases. Per germline, CDR1 SGHTA and CDR2 FQGTGA. The CDR3 spans 15 residues. The junction had 6 bases not matched to a gene; V was cut back by 3 bases and J by 7 bases. The CDR3 sequence: CASSFAGGRGGELFF. CDR3 DNA sequence: TGTGCCAGCAGCTTCGCGGGGGGGCGCGGCGGGGAGCTGTTTTTT.

This clonotype was counted ten times or more. J is TRBJ1-4 and V is TRBV12-3 or TRBV12-4; 7 bases match TRBD1. The CDR3 has 15 residues. Trimming at V came to 5 bases and at J to 8 bases, leaving 11 bases not matched to a gene. The CDR3 DNA reads as TGTGCCAGCAGTCCCGAGACAGGGCGGAGGGAAAAACTGTTTTTT. Its protein product is CASSPETGRREKLFF.

The chain is built from TRBV4-3 and TRBJ2-1, with D perhaps given as TRBD1 or TRBD2 (5 bases each). The CDR3 has 15 amino acids. The germline V and J ends were trimmed by 4 bases and 8 bases, with 18 bases remaining between them. CDR1 LGHNA and CDR2 YSLEER come from the germline V gene. Written as DNA, the CDR3 is TGCGCCAGCAGCCCCGGGACCACCTCCGGGGATGAGCAGTTCTTC. Its translation is CASSPGTTSGDEQFF.

This clonotype came up many times. The genes are TRBV28 and TRBJ1-1; 7 nucleotides line up with TRBD1. Looked up from germline, CDR1 is MDHEN and CDR2 is SYDVKM. The CDR3 consists of 14 residues. After removal of 6 bases from V and 7 bases from J, the junction contained 11 bases not matched to a gene. CDR3 protein: CASRGGTVGGEAFF. CDR3 DNA sequence: TGTGCCAGCAGGGGGGGGACAGTCGGGGGTGAAGCTTTCTTT.

This clonotype was counted at least ten times. The V and J genes are TRBV5-1 and TRBJ2-3; D ambiguous. CDR3 length: 14 amino acids. V was cut by 0 bases and J by 2 bases, with 7 bases left in between. Germline CDR1 SGHRS, CDR2 YFSETQ. DNA for the CDR3: TGCGCCAGCAGCTTGGACCCGACCACAGATACGCAGTATTTT. This codes for CASSLDPTTDTQYF.

Many counts were recorded for this clonotype. V gene TRBV6-1 combines with J gene TRBJ1-5, with D unclear. Germline V lookup: CDR1 MNHNS, CDR2 SASEGT. The germline V and J ends were trimmed by 3 bases and 7 bases, with 13 bases remaining between them. This CDR3 is 14 amino acids long. The CDR3 sequence is CASSEYPEEQPQHF. The DNA for the CDR3 is TGTGCCAGCAGTGAGTATCCCGAGGAGCAGCCCCAGCATTTT.

This chain connects TRBV12-3 or TRBV12-4 to TRBJ1-6, with unresolved D. V shed 5 bases and J shed 7 bases, with 15 bases lying between them. CDR3 length equals 15 residues. CDR3 DNA sequence: TGTGCCAGCAGTCGCCTATGGGGTGGGAATTCACCCCTCCACTTT. It specifies CASSRLWGGNSPLHF.

This clonotype was recorded at least ten times. V and J are TRBV7-8 and TRBJ1-3; D unclear. V lost 3 bases, J lost 0 bases, and 15 bases lay in between. The germline gives CDR1 SGHVS, CDR2 FQNEAQ. This CDR3 has 17 amino acids. This CDR3 reads CASSLLGKSLSGNTIYF. The CDR3 nucleotides read TGTGCCAGCAGCTTGCTGGGGAAGAGTCTCTCTGGAAACACCATATATTTT.

This clonotype was recorded at least ten times. The chain recombines TRBV4-3 with TRBJ2-2, with D perhaps matching TRBD2 (5 bases). Trimming removed 0 bases from V and 1 base from J, with 6 bases in between. Germline CDR1 and CDR2: LGHNA and YSLEER. There are 15 residues in the CDR3. The chain's CDR3 is CASSQDRGNTGELFF. In DNA, the CDR3 is TGCGCCAGCAGCCAAGATCGGGGGAACACCGGGGAGCTGTTTTTT.

The table lists this clonotype with a few counts. The chain couples TRBV29-1 to TRBJ1-1; D is uncertain. The CDR3 is 11 amino acids. V shed 2 bases and J shed 8 bases, with 9 bases lying between them. CDR1 and CDR2 (germline): SQVTM, ANQGSEA. As DNA, the CDR3 is TGCAGCGTTGAACAGGTTGAAGAAGCTTTCTTT. Translating it yields CSVEQVEEAFF. The full variable domain, its missing parts supplied by reference TRBV29-1 and TRBJ1-1, is SAVISQKPSRDICQRGTSLTIQCQVDSQVTMMFWYRQQPGQSLTLIATANQGSEATYESGFVIDKFPISRPNLTFSTLTVSNMSPEDSSIYLCSVEQVEEAFFGQGTRLTVV.

This chain joins TRBV19 and TRBJ1-2; no clear D. This CDR3 is 15 amino acids long. Germline V lookup: CDR1 LNHDA, CDR2 SQIVND (reference sequence). Trimming removed 3 bases from V and 6 bases from J, with 17 bases in between. Written as DNA, the CDR3 is TGTGCCAGTAGTATTTCGCACATAGTACCAGATGGCTACACCTTC. It encodes CASSISHIVPDGYTF.

Ten or more counts support this clonotype. The gene calls are TRBV5-1 and TRBJ2-3, with D unresolved. The CDR3 runs 14 residues. Deletions cut 4 bases from V and 0 bases from J, with 9 bases between. In germline, CDR1 is SGHRS, CDR2 YFSETQ. As DNA, the CDR3 is TGCGCCAGCAGCGACCCAAAGAGCACAGATACGCAGTATTTT. This codes for CASSDPKSTDTQYF.

Ten or more counts support this clonotype. J is TRBJ2-3 and V is TRBV5-1; tentative D call: TRBD2 (7 bases). Germline V gene lookup returns CDR1 SGHRS and CDR2 YFSETQ. This CDR3 has 16 residues. Trimming took 4 bases from V and 0 from J, leaving 15 bases between them. Here the CDR3 DNA reads TGCGCCAGCAGCGCGGTGGCGGGGGCAAGCACAGATACGCAGTATTTT. Translated, it gives CASSAVAGASTDTQYF.

This clonotype was seen only a few times. The genes are TRBV6-6 and TRBJ2-1; 9 nucleotides align to TRBD2. The CDR3 contains 13 residues. After removal of 10 bases from V and 2 bases from J, the junction contained 3 bases not matched to a gene. Per the germline V gene, CDR1 is MNHNY and CDR2 is SVGAGI (reference sequence). The CDR3 coding sequence is TGTGCCACTGCGGGGGGGCCCTACAATGAGCAGTTCTTC. This encodes CATAGGPYNEQFF.

Worth noting for this clonotype: A junction end diverges from the germline sequence, so it may reflect a read error. The V call is TRBV2, the J call TRBJ1-5, with 8 bases identical to TRBD1. This CDR3 has 15 amino acids. CDR1 and CDR2 (germline): SNHLY, FYNNEI. The CDR3, as DNA: TGTGCCAGCAGAGAGGGACAGGCTAGCAATCAGCCCCAGCATTTC. Translation: CASREGQASNQPQHF.

This clonotype was recorded at least ten times. The chain recombines TRBV20-1 with TRBJ2-2, with D perhaps TRBD1 (6 bases). Germline CDR1 DFQATT, CDR2 SNEGSKA (reference sequence). This CDR3 spans 17 amino acids. The V and J ends lost 5 bases and 1 base respectively, with 20 bases between them. The CDR3 coding sequence is TGCAGTGCTTATAGGACAGATAAGACTCTGAACACCGGGGAGCTGTTTTTT. Protein product: CSAYRTDKTLNTGELFF.

This clonotype occurred many times. The chain joins TRBV12-3 or TRBV12-4 to TRBJ2-5; 12 bases agree with TRBD2. The CDR3 has 16 residues. V was pared by 5 bases and J by 1 base, with 5 bases of the junction left unmatched. The CDR3 sequence: CASSDRLAGAQETQYF. CDR3 nucleotides: TGTGCCAGCAGTGATCGACTAGCGGGGGCCCAAGAGACCCAGTACTTC.

This clonotype was detected ten times or more. The chain uses TRBV20-1 and TRBJ1-1, with 7 nucleotides matching TRBD1. CDR1 is DFQATT and CDR2 is SNEGSKA in the germline V gene (reference sequence). Losses at the gene ends were 5 bases for V and 9 bases for J; bases not matched to a gene: 6. There are 11 residues in the CDR3. The CDR3, as DNA: TGCAGTGCTGGTGGGACAGCCCAAGCTTTCTTT. This encodes CSAGGTAQAFF.

This clonotype was recorded many times. V and J are TRBV5-1 and TRBJ2-7; TRBD1 matches at 7 bases. J lost 5 bases, V lost 6 bases, and 11 bases had no gene match. The CDR3 totals 14 residues. Looked up from germline, CDR1 is SGHRS and CDR2 is YFSETQ. Here the CDR3 DNA reads TGCGCCAGCAACCCACAGGGGCTAATCGACGAGCAGTACTTC. It codes for CASNPQGLIDEQYF.

This clonotype was seen repeatedly, ten times or more. V and J are TRBV5-1 and TRBJ1-5; D is possibly TRBD1 (5 bases). This CDR3 comprises 16 residues. Germline CDR1 SGHRS, CDR2 YFSETQ. Trimming removed 3 bases from V and 0 bases from J, with 13 bases in between. CDR3 residues: CASSSGQWASNQPQHF. The CDR3 coding sequence is TGCGCCAGCAGCTCCGGACAATGGGCTAGCAATCAGCCCCAGCATTTT. Drawing the rest from reference TRBV5-1 and TRBJ1-5, the complete variable domain is KAGVTQTPRYLIKTRGQQVTLSCSPISGHRSVSWYQQTPGQGLQFLFEYFSETQRNKGNFPGRFSGRQFSNSRSEMNVSTLELGDSALYLCASSSGQWASNQPQHFGDGTRLSIL.